This record covers a single T cell receptor beta chain. The antigen remains unidentified. At one boundary the junction diverges from the germline segment, which might be a read error. This record belongs to a study of tumor-infiltrating lymphocytes in primary liver carcinoma. Broader study findings: Pairs of tumor regions overlapped more than tumor-adjacent and tumor-blood pairs did. Since sampling was bulk and unsorted, CD4+ and CD8+ repertoires were not compared.

Unsorted whole blood supplied the RNA, and germline DNA was extracted too. Every patient had chronic HBV infection and was treatment-naive. TCR beta cDNA was prepared out of about 530 ng total RNA by means of a constant-region primer. What produced the TCR beta libraries was three nested multiplex PCR rounds using slightly modified ARM-PCR. TCRdb re-derived calls from the multiplex PCR reads in MiXCR, one entry per CDR3 protein. The sample has over 250,000 distinct CDR3 sequences; about 50% are singletons. Material for sequencing was peripheral blood. This receptor was taken from a woman aged 25 to 39 with primary liver carcinoma and hepatitis B virus infection.

CDR3 amino acids: CTSSREVRRVEKLFF. The CDR3 DNA follows: TGTACCAGCAGCCGAGAGGTCCGGCGGGTCGAAAAACTGTTTTTT. The V and J genes are TRBV4-2 and TRBJ1-4; D is unresolved. CDR1 LGHNA and CDR2 YNFKEQ come from the germline V gene. The CDR3 length is 15 residues.